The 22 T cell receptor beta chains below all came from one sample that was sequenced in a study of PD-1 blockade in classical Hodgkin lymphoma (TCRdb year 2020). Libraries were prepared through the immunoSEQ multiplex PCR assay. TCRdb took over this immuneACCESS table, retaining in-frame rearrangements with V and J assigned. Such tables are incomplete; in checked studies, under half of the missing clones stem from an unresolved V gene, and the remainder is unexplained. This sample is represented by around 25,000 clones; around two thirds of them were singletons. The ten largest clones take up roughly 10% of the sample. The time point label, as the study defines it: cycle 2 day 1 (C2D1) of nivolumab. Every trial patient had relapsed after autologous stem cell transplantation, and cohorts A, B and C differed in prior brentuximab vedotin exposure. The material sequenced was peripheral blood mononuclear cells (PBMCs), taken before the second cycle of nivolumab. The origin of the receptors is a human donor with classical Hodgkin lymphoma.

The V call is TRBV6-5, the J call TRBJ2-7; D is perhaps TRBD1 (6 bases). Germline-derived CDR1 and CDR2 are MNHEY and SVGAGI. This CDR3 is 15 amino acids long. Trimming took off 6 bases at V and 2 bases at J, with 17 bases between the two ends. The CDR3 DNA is TGTGCCAGCAGGCACCACAGGGAACTTACCTACGAGCAGTACTTC. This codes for CASRHHRELTYEQYF.

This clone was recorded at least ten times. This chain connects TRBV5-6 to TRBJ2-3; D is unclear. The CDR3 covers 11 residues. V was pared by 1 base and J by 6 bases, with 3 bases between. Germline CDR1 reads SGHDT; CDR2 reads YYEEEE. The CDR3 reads CASSLWDTQYF. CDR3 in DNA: TGTGCCAGCAGCTTGTGGGATACGCAGTATTTT. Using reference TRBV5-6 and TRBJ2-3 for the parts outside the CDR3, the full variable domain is DAGVTQSPTHLIKTRGQQVTLRCSPKSGHDTVSWYQQALGQGPQFIFQYYEEEERQRGNFPDRFSGHQFPNYSSELNVNALLLGDSALYLCASSLWDTQYFGPGTRLTVL.

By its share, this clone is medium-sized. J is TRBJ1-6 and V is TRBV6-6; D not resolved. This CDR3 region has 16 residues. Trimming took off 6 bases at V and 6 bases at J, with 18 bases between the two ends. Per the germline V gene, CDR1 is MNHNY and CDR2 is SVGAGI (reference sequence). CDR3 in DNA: TGTGCCAGCAGGGCAAGTAGGGTTTCGAGTAATTCACCCCTCCACTTT. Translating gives CASRASRVSSNSPLHF.

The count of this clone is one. This chain's CDR3 is CSVMGFYMNTEAFF. As DNA, the CDR3 is TGCAGCGTTATGGGATTCTATATGAACACTGAAGCTTTCTTT. The chain joins TRBV29-1 to TRBJ1-1, with unresolved D. V lost 5 bases to trimming and J lost 0 bases, with 13 bases between them. The germline V gene has CDR1 SQVTM and CDR2 ANQGSEA. The CDR3 is made up of 14 amino acids.

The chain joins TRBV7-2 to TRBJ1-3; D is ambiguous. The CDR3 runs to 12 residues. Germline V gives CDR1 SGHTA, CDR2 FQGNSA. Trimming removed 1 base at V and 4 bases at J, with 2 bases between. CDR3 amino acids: CASSLDGNTIYF. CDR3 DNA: TGTGCCAGCAGCTTAGACGGAAACACCATATATTTT. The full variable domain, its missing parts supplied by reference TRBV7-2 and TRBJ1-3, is GAGVSQSPSNKVTEKGKDVELRCDPISGHTALYWYRQSLGQGLEFLIYFQGNSAPDKSGLPSDRFSAERTGGSVSTLTIQRTQQEDSAVYLCASSLDGNTIYFGEGSWLTVV.

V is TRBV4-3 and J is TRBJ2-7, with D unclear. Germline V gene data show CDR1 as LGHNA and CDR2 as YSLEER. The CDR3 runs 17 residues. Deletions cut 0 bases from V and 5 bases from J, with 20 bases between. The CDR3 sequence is CASSQELGGASVNEQYF. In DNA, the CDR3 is TGCGCCAGCAGCCAAGAGCTTGGCGGAGCGTCGGTGAACGAGCAGTACTTC.

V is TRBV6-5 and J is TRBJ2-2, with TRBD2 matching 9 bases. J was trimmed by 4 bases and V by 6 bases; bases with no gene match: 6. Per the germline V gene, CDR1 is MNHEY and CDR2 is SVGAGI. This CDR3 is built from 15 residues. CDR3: CASRSGLASTGELFF. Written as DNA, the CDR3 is TGTGCCAGCAGATCGGGACTAGCAAGCACCGGGGAGCTGTTTTTT.

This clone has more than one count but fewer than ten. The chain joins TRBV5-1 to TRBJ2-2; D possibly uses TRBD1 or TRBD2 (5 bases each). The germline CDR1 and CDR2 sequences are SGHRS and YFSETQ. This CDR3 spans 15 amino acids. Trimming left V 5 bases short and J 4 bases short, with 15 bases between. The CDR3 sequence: CASRGVLSGTGELFF. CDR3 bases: TGCGCCAGCAGGGGGGTCCTAAGTGGCACCGGGGAGCTGTTTTTT.

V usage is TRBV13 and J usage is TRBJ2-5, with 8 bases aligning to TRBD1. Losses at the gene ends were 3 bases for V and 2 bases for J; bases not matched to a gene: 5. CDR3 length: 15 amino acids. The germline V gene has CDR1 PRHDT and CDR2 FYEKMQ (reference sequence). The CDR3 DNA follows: TGTGCCAGCAGCTTCCGACAGGGGAGACAAGAGACCCAGTACTTC. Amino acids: CASSFRQGRQETQYF.

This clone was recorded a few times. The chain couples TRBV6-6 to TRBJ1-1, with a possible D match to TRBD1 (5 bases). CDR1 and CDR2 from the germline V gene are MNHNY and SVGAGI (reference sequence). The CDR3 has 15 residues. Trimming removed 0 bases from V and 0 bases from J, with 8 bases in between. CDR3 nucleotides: TGTGCCAGCAGTTACTCGGGACCTATGAACACTGAAGCTTTCTTT. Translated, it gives CASSYSGPMNTEAFF.

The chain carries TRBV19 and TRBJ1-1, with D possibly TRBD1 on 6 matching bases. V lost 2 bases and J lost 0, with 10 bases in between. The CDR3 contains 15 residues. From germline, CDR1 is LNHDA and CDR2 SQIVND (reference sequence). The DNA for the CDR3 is TGTGCCAGTAGTATATACAGGGAGATGAACACTGAAGCTTTCTTT. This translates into CASSIYREMNTEAFF.

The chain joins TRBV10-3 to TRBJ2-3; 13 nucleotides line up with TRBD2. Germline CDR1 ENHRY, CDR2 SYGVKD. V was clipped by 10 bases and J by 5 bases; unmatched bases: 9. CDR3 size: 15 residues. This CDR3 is CASSRTSGSVDTQYF. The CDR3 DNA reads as TGTGCCAGTTCCCGGACTAGCGGGAGTGTAGATACGCAGTATTTT.

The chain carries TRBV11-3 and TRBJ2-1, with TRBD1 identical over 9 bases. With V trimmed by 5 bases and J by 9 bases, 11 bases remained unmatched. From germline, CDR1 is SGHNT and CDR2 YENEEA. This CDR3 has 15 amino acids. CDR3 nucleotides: TGTGCCAGCAGCGCACCCGGGACAGGGTCCGGTGAGCAGTTCTTC. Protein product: CASSAPGTGSGEQFF. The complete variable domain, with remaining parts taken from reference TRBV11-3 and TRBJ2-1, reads EAGVVQSPRYKIIEKKQPVAFWCNPISGHNTLYWYLQNLGQGPELLIRYENEEAVDDSQLPKDRFSAERLKGVDSTLKIQPAELGDSAVYLCASSAPGTGSGEQFFGPGTRLTVL.

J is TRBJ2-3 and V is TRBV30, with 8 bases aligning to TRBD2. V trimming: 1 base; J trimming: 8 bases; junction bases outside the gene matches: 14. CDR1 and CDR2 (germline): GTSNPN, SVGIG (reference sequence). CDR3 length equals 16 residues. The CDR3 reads CAWSALKAGAAGTQYF. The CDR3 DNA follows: TGTGCCTGGAGTGCCCTTAAAGCGGGAGCTGCGGGTACGCAGTATTTT.

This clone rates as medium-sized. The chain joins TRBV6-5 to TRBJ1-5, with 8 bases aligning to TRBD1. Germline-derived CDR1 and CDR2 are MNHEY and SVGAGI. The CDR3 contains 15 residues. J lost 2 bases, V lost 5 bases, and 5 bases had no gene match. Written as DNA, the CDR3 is TGTGCCAGCAGTCCGACAGGGGCCGGCAATCAGCCCCAGCATTTT. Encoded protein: CASSPTGAGNQPQHF.

The CDR3 region has the DNA TGTGCCAGTAGCACCTCTAGCGGGAGGTTCGATGAGCAGTTCTTC. Its translation: CASSTSSGRFDEQFF. The chain uses TRBV19 and TRBJ2-1, with 11 bases identical to TRBD2. The CDR3 contains 15 residues. The ends lost 6 bases at V and 8 bases at J; junction bases unmatched: 9. Germline V CDR1 and CDR2: LNHDA, SQIVND (reference sequence).

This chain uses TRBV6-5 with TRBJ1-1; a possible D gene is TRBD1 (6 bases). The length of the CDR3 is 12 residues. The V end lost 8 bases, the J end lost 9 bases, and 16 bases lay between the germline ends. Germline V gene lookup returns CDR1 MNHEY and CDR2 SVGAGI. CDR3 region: CASSWVGAKAFF. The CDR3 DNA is TGTGCCAGCTCTTGGGTGGGGGCAAAAGCTTTCTTT.

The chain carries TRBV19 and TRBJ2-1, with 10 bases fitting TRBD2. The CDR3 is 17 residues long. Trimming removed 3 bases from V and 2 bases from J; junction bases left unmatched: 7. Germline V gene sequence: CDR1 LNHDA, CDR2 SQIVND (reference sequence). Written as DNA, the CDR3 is TGTGCCAGTAGTATCGGGCCCCTAGCGGGAGCCTACAATGAGCAGTTCTTC. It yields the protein CASSIGPLAGAYNEQFF. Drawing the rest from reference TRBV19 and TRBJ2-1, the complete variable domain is DGGITQSPKYLFRKEGQNVTLSCEQNLNHDAMYWYRQDPGQGLRLIYYSQIVNDFQKGDIAEGYSVSREKKESFPLTVTSAQKNPTAFYLCASSIGPLAGAYNEQFFGPGTRLTVL.

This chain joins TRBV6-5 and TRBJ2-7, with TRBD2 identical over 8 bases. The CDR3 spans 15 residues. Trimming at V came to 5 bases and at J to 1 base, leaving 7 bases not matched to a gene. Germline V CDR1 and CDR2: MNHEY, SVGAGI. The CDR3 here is CASSTQRGRSYEQYF. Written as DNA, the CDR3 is TGTGCCAGCAGTACCCAGCGGGGGAGATCCTACGAGCAGTACTTC.

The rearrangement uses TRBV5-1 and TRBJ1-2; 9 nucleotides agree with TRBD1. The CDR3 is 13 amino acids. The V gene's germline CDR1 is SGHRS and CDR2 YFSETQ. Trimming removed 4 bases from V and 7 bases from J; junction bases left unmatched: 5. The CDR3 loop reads CASSPGQGSGYTF. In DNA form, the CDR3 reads TGCGCCAGCAGCCCGGGACAGGGCAGTGGCTACACCTTC.

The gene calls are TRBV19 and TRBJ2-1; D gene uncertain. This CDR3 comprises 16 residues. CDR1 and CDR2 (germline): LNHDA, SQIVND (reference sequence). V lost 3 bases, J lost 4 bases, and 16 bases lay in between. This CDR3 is CASSIKTERRYNEQFF. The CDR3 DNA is TGTGCCAGTAGTATTAAGACGGAAAGGCGATACAATGAGCAGTTCTTC.

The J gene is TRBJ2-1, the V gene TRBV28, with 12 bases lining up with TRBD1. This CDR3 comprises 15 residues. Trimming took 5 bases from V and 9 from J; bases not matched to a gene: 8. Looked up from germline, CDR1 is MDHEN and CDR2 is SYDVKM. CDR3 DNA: TGTGCCAGCAGTCGGCCGGGACAGGGGGCTGGTGAGCAGTTCTTC. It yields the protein CASSRPGQGAGEQFF.